This TCR beta chain was documented in a study of graft-versus-host responses after intestinal transplantation. V was cut by 5 bases and J by 7 bases, with 18 bases left in between. The CDR3 contains 14 residues. Germline V gives CDR1 MDHEN, CDR2 SYDVKM. The table came from immunoSEQ multiplex PCR; TCRdb's copy has only in-frame clones and leaves some out. Of 50,000 to 75,000 clones detected, around nine tenths appear once; the ten largest clones hold under 2%. Processing of graft tissue released intraepithelial and lamina propria lymphocytes. The sequence came from a human patient who received an intestinal transplant, so some T cells may come from the graft donor. The gene calls are TRBV28 and TRBJ2-7; tentatively, D is TRBD1 or TRBD2 (5 bases each). Sequences were derived from ileum tissue, sampled 350 to 400 days after transplant. This chain's CDR3 is CASSTGTYLLEQYF. The CDR3, as DNA: TGTGCCAGCAGTACCGGGACCTACCTTCTAGAGCAGTACTTC.